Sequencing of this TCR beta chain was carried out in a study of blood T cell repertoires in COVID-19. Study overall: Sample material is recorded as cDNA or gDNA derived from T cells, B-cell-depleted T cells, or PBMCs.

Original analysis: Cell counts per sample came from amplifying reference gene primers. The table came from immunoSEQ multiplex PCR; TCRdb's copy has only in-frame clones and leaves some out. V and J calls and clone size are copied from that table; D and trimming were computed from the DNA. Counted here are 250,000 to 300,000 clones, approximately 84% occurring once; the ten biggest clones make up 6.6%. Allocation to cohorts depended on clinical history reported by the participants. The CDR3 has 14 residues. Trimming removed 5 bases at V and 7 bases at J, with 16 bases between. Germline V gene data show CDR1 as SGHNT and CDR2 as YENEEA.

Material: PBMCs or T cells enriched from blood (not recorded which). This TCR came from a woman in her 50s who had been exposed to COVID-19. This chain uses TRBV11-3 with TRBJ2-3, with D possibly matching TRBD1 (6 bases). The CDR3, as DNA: TGTGCCAGCAGCCGTCCGGGAACAGGGAATACGCAGTATTTT. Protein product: CASSRPGTGNTQYF.